This T cell receptor beta chain appears in the sequencing data of a study of human T cells and chemical hapten exposure. As to this clonotype: Its specificity is not known.

In germline, CDR1 is KGHSH, CDR2 LQKENI. The CDR3 extends over 17 amino acids. J was trimmed by 1 base and V by 6 bases; bases with no gene match: 10. A single record per CDR3 protein comes from TCRdb applying MiXCR to the RACE reads. The sample consists of about 71,000 distinct CDR3 sequences, roughly 9.8% of them appearing once. Study outcomes and limitations: Controls had significantly fewer large CDR3 similarity clusters than were formed by expanded TCRs.

Regarding time point: patch test 1, 2 weeks after DPC sensitization. Sample treatment: therapeutic diphenylcyclopropenone sensitization with weekly scalp DPC. The authors extracted total RNA from unfractionated whole blood. The TCR comes from a middle-aged woman with alopecia areata. Some clones in this sample may be carry-over from other donors' samples. The material was whole blood, obtained in connection with sensitization to the hapten diphenylcyclopropenone (DPC). This chain links TRBV18 with TRBJ2-4, with TRBD1 matching over 9 bases. The CDR3 protein is CASSQGQGGEAKNIQYF. In nucleotides, the CDR3 is TGTGCCAGCTCCCAGGGACAGGGAGGGGAGGCCAAAAACATTCAGTACTTC.